This T cell receptor beta chain was sequenced during a study of a mutant IDH1 vaccine in newly diagnosed glioma. Across the study: First vaccine doses came 4-6 weeks after radiotherapy alone, or with temozolomide cycles. Treated patients, roughly 60% male and roughly 38% female, averaged about 42 years of age. Study results and caveats: Of all patients, 93.3% showed vaccine-induced immune responses.

With regard to this clone: Its target is unknown.

Some clones are missing from TCRdb's copy, which holds only in-frame ones; the method was immunoSEQ multiplex PCR. This table has about 56,000 clones, around 87% appearing once. From germline, CDR1 is SEHNR and CDR2 FQNEAQ (reference sequence). With 2 bases removed from V and 7 bases from J, the gap between germline ends came to 6 bases. This CDR3 region has 12 residues. Indicated time point: week 23, last vaccination. Vaccine doses each comprised 300 ug of mutant IDH1 20-mer peptide, with topical imiquimod. This clonotype was obtained from a man aged 35 to 55 with glioma. Sequencing was performed on PBMCs, taken from a glioma patient whose treatment included an IDH1 peptide vaccine. V is TRBV7-9 and J is TRBJ1-5; no definite D call. As DNA, the CDR3 is TGTGCCAGCAGCTTAATGGGCCAGCCCCAGCATTTT. Translated: CASSLMGQPQHF.